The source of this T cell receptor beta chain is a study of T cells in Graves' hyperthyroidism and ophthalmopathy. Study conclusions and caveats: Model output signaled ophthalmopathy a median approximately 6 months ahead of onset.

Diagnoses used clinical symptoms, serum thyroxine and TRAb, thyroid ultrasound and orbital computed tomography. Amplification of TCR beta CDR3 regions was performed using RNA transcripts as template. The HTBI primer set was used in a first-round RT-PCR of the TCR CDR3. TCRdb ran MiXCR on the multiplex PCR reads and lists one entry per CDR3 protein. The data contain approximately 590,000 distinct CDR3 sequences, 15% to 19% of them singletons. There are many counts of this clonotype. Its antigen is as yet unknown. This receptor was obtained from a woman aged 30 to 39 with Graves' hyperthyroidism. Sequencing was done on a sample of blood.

The CDR3 DNA follows: TGTGCCAGCAGTGATTCCGGGGGCACAGATACGCAGTATTTT. This sequence encodes CASSDSGGTDTQYF. V usage is TRBV2 and J usage is TRBJ2-3, with D possibly being TRBD2 (5 bases). There are 14 residues in the CDR3. Looked up from germline, CDR1 is SNHLY and CDR2 is FYNNEI. With 3 bases removed from V and 1 base from J, the gap between germline ends came to 8 bases. Using reference TRBV2 and TRBJ2-3 for the parts outside the CDR3, the full variable domain is EPEVTQTPSHQVTQMGQEVILRCVPISNHLYFYWYRQILGQKVEFLVSFYNNEISEKSEIFDDQFSVERPDGSNFTLKIRSTKLEDSAMYFCASSDSGGTDTQYFGPGTRLTVL.